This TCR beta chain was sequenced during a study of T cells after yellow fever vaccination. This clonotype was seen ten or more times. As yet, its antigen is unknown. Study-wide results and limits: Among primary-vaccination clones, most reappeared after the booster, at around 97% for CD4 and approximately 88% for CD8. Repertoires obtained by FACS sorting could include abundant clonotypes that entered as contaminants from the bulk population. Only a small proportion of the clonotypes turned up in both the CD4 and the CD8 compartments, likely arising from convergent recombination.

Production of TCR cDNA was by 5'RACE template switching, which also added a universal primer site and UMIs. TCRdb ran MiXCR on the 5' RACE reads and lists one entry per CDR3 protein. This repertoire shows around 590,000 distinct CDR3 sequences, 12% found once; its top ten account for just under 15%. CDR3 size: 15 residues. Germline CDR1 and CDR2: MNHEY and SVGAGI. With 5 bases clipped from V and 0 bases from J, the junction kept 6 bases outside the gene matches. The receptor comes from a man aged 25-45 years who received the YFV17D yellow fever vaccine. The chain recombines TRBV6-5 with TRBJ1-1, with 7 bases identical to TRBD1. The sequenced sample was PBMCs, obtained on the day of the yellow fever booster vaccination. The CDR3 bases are TGTGCCAGCAGTCGACAGGGCCGCATGAACACTGAAGCTTTCTTT. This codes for CASSRQGRMNTEAFF.